This TCR beta chain was documented in a study of blood T cell repertoires in COVID-19. Study-level information: PBMCs, B-cell-depleted T cells, or T cells were the source of the cDNA or gDNA that made up the material.

Trimming cost V 1 base and J 2 bases, with 10 bases left between them. The V gene's germline CDR1 is SGHRS and CDR2 YFSETQ. CDR3 length: 15 amino acids. The study drew participants aged about 18 to 95 years from 20 to 30 US areas. Sequenced by immunoSEQ multiplex PCR; TCRdb stores in-frame clones only, minus some. The data show about 330,000 clones, around 87% seen once. This receptor was identified in a woman younger than 45 who had recovered from COVID-19. The chain links TRBV5-1 to TRBJ1-5; D is perhaps TRBD1 (5 bases). The specimen was PBMCs or T cells enriched from blood (not recorded which). CDR3 in amino acids: CASSLQGTGNQPQHF. CDR3 in DNA: TGCGCCAGCAGCTTGCAGGGAACGGGCAATCAGCCCCAGCATTTT.